One sample yielded the 3 T cell receptor beta chains listed below, sequenced in a study of identical twins. TCRdb used MiXCR to reprocess the 5' RACE reads, holding one entry per CDR3 protein. The sample holds around 550,000 distinct CDR3 sequences, approximately 16% seen once. These records were also assigned to another study, of yellow fever vaccine responses in identical twins.

The sample comprised CD4+ T cells sorted from blood. The receptors shown here come from a woman younger than 30 in good health.

This clonotype was seen ten or more times. This chain links TRBV3-1 with TRBJ2-2; the D call may be TRBD1 or TRBD2 (5 bases each). V was pared by 4 bases and J by 2 bases, with 23 bases between. CDR3 size: 19 residues. Germline lookup yields CDR1 LGHDT and CDR2 YNNKEL (reference sequence). The CDR3 DNA is TGTGCCAGCAGCCGGGGACCGCAACTGGGACGGCTAAACACCGGGGAGCTGTTTTTT. This codes for CASSRGPQLGRLNTGELFF.

This sequence joins TRBV5-1 and TRBJ2-3; TRBD2 matches 7 bases. The CDR3 runs to 15 residues. V shed 1 base and J 5 bases; nucleotides not matched to a gene: 7. CDR1 and CDR2 from the germline V gene are SGHRS and YFSETQ. CDR3 coding DNA: TGCGCCAGCAGCTTGTATCTAGCGGCGGGAGATACGCAGTATTTT. Protein product: CASSLYLAAGDTQYF.

The chain has TRBV19 and TRBJ2-1; D is unclear. The CDR3 is 13 residues long. V was trimmed by 6 bases and J by 6 bases, leaving 12 bases between them. CDR1 LNHDA and CDR2 SQIVND come from the germline V gene (reference sequence). The DNA for the CDR3 is TGTGCCAGTAGAGAGACCCACCGCAATGAGCAGTTCTTC. Amino acids: CASRETHRNEQFF.